The 23 T cell receptor beta chains given below trace back to one sample, sequenced in a study of chemoradiotherapy in HPV16-positive cancers (dated 2022 in TCRdb). Libraries came from the immunoSEQ multiplex PCR assay. TCRdb stores this immuneACCESS table with in-frame sequences only. Part of the clones is absent; in the studies checked, under half of the shortfall reflects unresolved V genes, and no reason is known for the rest. A total of about 6,400 clones appear in this sample, about 69% of them only once. About 30% of the sample is held by the ten biggest clonotypes. Sequenced here: tumor tissue, sampled from a patient who underwent chemoradiotherapy. These receptors were obtained from a human donor with HPV-associated anogenital cancer.

This chain uses TRBV28 with TRBJ1-1; 7 bases map to TRBD1. The CDR3 runs 14 residues. Germline CDR1 and CDR2: MDHEN and SYDVKM. Trimming took 3 bases from V and 4 from J; bases not matched to a gene: 5. The CDR3 here is CASSLPGTVTEAFF. The CDR3 nucleotides are TGTGCCAGCAGTTTGCCGGGGACAGTCACTGAAGCTTTCTTT.

There are a few counts of this clone. The chain carries TRBV7-3 and TRBJ2-3, with TRBD1 matching 12 bases. The CDR3 sequence is 17 residues long. In germline, CDR1 is SGHTA, CDR2 FQGTGA. Trimming removed 0 bases from V and 6 bases from J; junction bases left unmatched: 7. Here the CDR3 DNA reads TGTGCCAGCAGCTTAACAGGGACAGGGGGCCCCACCGATACGCAGTATTTT. This sequence encodes CASSLTGTGGPTDTQYF.

The chain uses TRBV28 and TRBJ1-1; 7 nucleotides line up with TRBD1. The ends lost 5 bases at V and 5 bases at J; junction bases unmatched: 5. CDR3 size: 13 residues. Per germline, CDR1 MDHEN and CDR2 SYDVKM. CDR3 sequence (DNA): TGTGCCAGCAGTCAGGGGGTCAGGACTGAAGCTTTCTTT. This sequence encodes CASSQGVRTEAFF.

V is TRBV5-1 and J is TRBJ2-3; weak D call: TRBD2 (6 bases). The V end was cut by 5 bases, the J end by 4 bases, with 14 bases between. Germline assignment: CDR1 SGHRS and CDR2 YFSETQ. The CDR3 runs 14 residues. The CDR3, as DNA: TGCGCCAGCAGGGTACAGGAGGGTCCAGATACGCAGTATTTT. Amino acid sequence: CASRVQEGPDTQYF.

The chain is built from TRBV5-5 and TRBJ2-7, with 7 positions matching TRBD1. The CDR3 spans 14 residues. V lost 1 base to trimming and J lost 2 bases; unmatched junction nucleotides: 3. Germline lookup yields CDR1 SGHKS and CDR2 YYEKEE (reference sequence). The DNA of the CDR3 is TGTGCCAGCAGCTTGTTGACAGGGCCCTACGAGCAGTACTTC. This encodes CASSLLTGPYEQYF.

The table lists this clone with a count of one. The gene calls are TRBV5-6 and TRBJ2-4, with 8 bases lining up with TRBD2. The ends lost 0 bases at V and 2 bases at J; junction bases unmatched: 7. The CDR3 contains 17 residues. Germline loops: CDR1 SGHDT, CDR2 YYEEEE. The CDR3 is CASSLAASGLSKNIQYF. CDR3 bases: TGTGCCAGCAGCTTGGCGGCTAGCGGGTTGTCCAAAAACATTCAGTACTTC.

The rearrangement uses TRBV25-1 and TRBJ2-5; D call uncertain. The CDR3 has 14 residues. V was cut by 2 bases and J by 1 base, with 8 bases left in between. CDR1 and CDR2 from the germline V gene are MGHDK and SYGVNS. CDR3 loop: CASSEVSFQETQYF. The CDR3 region has the DNA TGTGCCAGCAGTGAAGTCTCGTTCCAAGAGACCCAGTACTTC. The full variable domain, completed using reference TRBV25-1 and TRBJ2-5, is EADIYQTPRYLVIGTGKKITLECSQTMGHDKMYWYQQDPGMELHLIHYSYGVNSTEKGDLSSESTVSRIRTEHFPLTLESARPSHTSQYLCASSEVSFQETQYFGPGTRLLVL.

This clone showed up just once. V usage is TRBV27 and J usage is TRBJ2-6; 9 positions match TRBD1. Germline V CDR1 and CDR2: MNHEY, SMNVEV (reference sequence). Unmatched junction bases numbered 17, after V lost 5 bases and J lost 3 bases. This CDR3 has 20 amino acids. CDR3 protein: CASSPRSGTGFSYGANVLTF. The CDR3 DNA reads TGTGCCAGCAGTCCAAGGAGCGGGACAGGGTTTTCCTATGGGGCCAACGTCCTGACTTTC.

This clone was seen a single time. The CDR3 is CASSFTGVHEQYF. In nucleotides, the CDR3 is TGTGCCAGCAGCTTTACAGGGGTACACGAGCAGTACTTC. The gene calls are TRBV7-2 and TRBJ2-7; TRBD1 aligns across 7 bases. From germline, CDR1 is SGHTA and CDR2 FQGNSA. Trimming at V came to 3 bases and at J to 5 bases, leaving 4 bases not matched to a gene. There are 13 residues in the CDR3.

V is TRBV28 and J is TRBJ2-7, with TRBD1 identical over 9 bases. The CDR3 covers 14 residues. J was trimmed by 2 bases and V by 6 bases; bases with no gene match: 5. Germline V gene sequence: CDR1 MDHEN, CDR2 SYDVKM. In nucleotides, the CDR3 is TGTGCCAGCAGGACCGGGACAGGGCCCTACGAGCAGTACTTC. This codes for CASRTGTGPYEQYF.

This clone was counted once. The chain uses TRBV16 and TRBJ1-5; possibly TRBD1 for D (5 bases). Germline values: CDR1 KGHSY, CDR2 FQNENV. Trimming shortened V by 1 base and J by 5 bases, and 9 bases separated the two germline ends. The CDR3 loop spans 14 amino acids. CDR3 bases: TGTGCCAGCAGCCAATACGGGGGTGATCAGCCCCAGCATTTT. Translating gives CASSQYGGDQPQHF.

The V gene is TRBV4-2, the J gene TRBJ2-4; 8 bases are shared with TRBD1. Losses at the gene ends were 4 bases for V and 7 bases for J; bases not matched to a gene: 6. Germline CDR1 is LGHNA and CDR2 is YNFKEQ. The CDR3 spans 14 residues. CDR3 region: CASSLTGAGNIQYF. CDR3 DNA: TGTGCCAGCAGCCTGACAGGGGCTGGGAACATTCAGTACTTC.

DNA for the CDR3: TGCGCCAGCAGGCAGGGACTAGCGGAAAGCACAGATACGCAGTATTTT. Protein sequence: CASRQGLAESTDTQYF. The chain uses TRBV5-1 and TRBJ2-3; 11 positions match TRBD2. Germline CDR1 and CDR2: SGHRS and YFSETQ. Germline trimming cut 5 bases from V and 0 bases from J; bases unmatched to any gene: 5. The CDR3 has 16 residues.

The chain uses TRBV5-1 and TRBJ2-2, with D tentatively TRBD2 (6 bases). This CDR3 comprises 15 residues. The germline V gene has CDR1 SGHRS and CDR2 YFSETQ. Trimming took off 4 bases at V and 2 bases at J, with 12 bases between the two ends. The CDR3 coding sequence is TGCGCCAGCAGCCCCGCGGGAAGCAACACCGGGGAGCTGTTTTTT. Translating it yields CASSPAGSNTGELFF. Complete variable domain (other parts from reference TRBV5-1 and TRBJ2-2): KAGVTQTPRYLIKTRGQQVTLSCSPISGHRSVSWYQQTPGQGLQFLFEYFSETQRNKGNFPGRFSGRQFSNSRSEMNVSTLELGDSALYLCASSPAGSNTGELFFGEGSRLTVL.

The chain joins TRBV7-9 to TRBJ2-3; TRBD2 is a possible D gene (5 bases). The V gene's germline CDR1 is SEHNR and CDR2 FQNEAQ (reference sequence). Trimming took 6 bases from V and 4 from J, leaving 8 bases between them. The CDR3 runs to 12 residues. The DNA for the CDR3 is TGTGCCAGCAGTACTAGTTCAGATACGCAGTATTTT. It translates to CASSTSSDTQYF. The whole variable domain, filled in from reference TRBV7-9 and TRBJ2-3, reads DTGVSQNPRHKITKRGQNVTFRCDPISEHNRLYWYRQTLGQGPEFLTYFQNEAQLEKSRLLSDRFSAERPKGSFSTLEIQRTEQGDSAMYLCASSTSSDTQYFGPGTRLTVL.

The chain is built from TRBV6-5 and TRBJ2-1, with 7 bases that match TRBD2. V was clipped by 6 bases and J by 9 bases; unmatched bases: 5. Germline loops: CDR1 MNHEY, CDR2 SVGAGI. The CDR3 loop spans 12 amino acids. CDR3 coding DNA: TGTGCCAGCAGGCGGGAGTTCGGTGAGCAGTTCTTC. Residues: CASRREFGEQFF.

The chain has TRBV7-9 and TRBJ2-3; a weak D match, TRBD2 (6 bases). The CDR3 covers 15 residues. The V end lost 3 bases, the J end lost 5 bases, and 15 bases lay between the germline ends. The germline CDR1 and CDR2 sequences are SEHNR and FQNEAQ (reference sequence). In DNA form, the CDR3 reads TGTGCCAGCAGCTTTTGGGGCCCAGCGGGAGATACGCAGTATTTT. Protein product: CASSFWGPAGDTQYF.

This chain uses TRBV10-3 with TRBJ2-7, with 9 bases aligning to TRBD2. CDR1 and CDR2 (germline): ENHRY, SYGVKD. Trimming removed 4 bases from V and 2 bases from J; junction bases left unmatched: 6. This CDR3 region has 15 residues. DNA of the CDR3: TGTGCCATCAGTGTCGGTCTAGCGGGACCCTACGAGCAGTACTTC. The encoded protein is CAISVGLAGPYEQYF.

CDR3 DNA: TGTGCCAGCAGTTCGACTAGCCTCGCAGATACGCAGTATTTT. Protein sequence: CASSSTSLADTQYF. The V and J genes are TRBV6-5 and TRBJ2-3, with 7 bases aligning to TRBD2. Germline lookup yields CDR1 MNHEY and CDR2 SVGAGI. Trimming at V came to 4 bases and at J to 4 bases, leaving 5 bases not matched to a gene. The CDR3 runs to 14 residues.

The chain links TRBV10-3 to TRBJ1-2; 9 bases line up with TRBD1. Germline-derived CDR1 and CDR2 are ENHRY and SYGVKD. The CDR3 is 13 residues long. Germline trimming cut 11 bases from V and 8 bases from J; bases unmatched to any gene: 12. The CDR3 coding sequence is TGTGCCGTCGGACAGGGGCCGCAGGAAGGCTACACCTTC. Its translation: CAVGQGPQEGYTF.

The CDR3: CAWTSSNIQYF. CDR3 DNA sequence: TGTGCCTGGACGAGTTCGAACATTCAGTACTTC. The chain combines TRBV30 with TRBJ2-4, with D uncertain. The length of the CDR3 is 11 residues. The V end was cut by 4 bases, the J end by 7 bases, with 8 bases between. CDR1 and CDR2 (germline): GTSNPN, SVGIG (reference sequence).

This clone was detected a few times. The chain recombines TRBV18 with TRBJ2-7; TRBD1 matches 8 bases. The CDR3 totals 16 residues. Germline V gene lookup returns CDR1 KGHSH and CDR2 LQKENI. V was pared by 2 bases and J by 3 bases, with 9 bases of the junction left unmatched. CDR3 sequence reads: CASSPENRGIIYEQYF. CDR3 nucleotide sequence: TGTGCCAGCTCACCAGAGAACAGGGGGATTATCTACGAGCAGTACTTC.

This clone has just a few counts. The V and J genes are TRBV2 and TRBJ2-3; 7 nucleotides line up with TRBD2. J was trimmed by 2 bases and V by 8 bases; bases with no gene match: 7. Germline-derived CDR1 and CDR2 are SNHLY and FYNNEI. The CDR3 runs 14 residues. Here the CDR3 DNA reads TGTGCCAGCCCCCAAGCGGGATTCACAGATACGCAGTATTTT. Translating gives CASPQAGFTDTQYF.